The clone carrying this TCR beta chain was counted a few times. TCRdb re-derived calls from the 5' RACE reads in MiXCR, one entry per CDR3 protein. The table lists about 82,000 distinct CDR3 sequences, roughly 15% of them singletons. The sample comes from a study of T-cell memory formation after mild COVID-19. Study-level background: Clusters were largely donor specific.

This sequence originates from a man aged 18 to 30 who had mild COVID-19 (a few samples of this study predate the infection). Cell type and time point are not known. Sequenced input: PBMCs or a T cell subset sorted from them (not recorded which).

Here the CDR3 DNA reads TGTGCCAGCAGTTACGCGGCAGGGTATTCACCCCTCCACTTT. It yields the protein CASSYAAGYSPLHF. The V and J genes are TRBV6-5 and TRBJ1-6, with D perhaps matching TRBD1 (5 bases). Per germline, CDR1 MNHEY and CDR2 SVGAGI. This CDR3 is built from 14 residues. Trimming removed 2 bases from V and 8 bases from J, with 10 bases in between.